The T cell receptor beta chain under discussion was sequenced for a study of PD-1 blockade in classical Hodgkin lymphoma. Study information: It was nivolumab at 3 mg/kg, given intravenously every 2 weeks, that patients received. Notes on the study in general: Reported baseline diversity: healthy donors highest, relapsed/refractory patients lowest. The origin of the repertoire differences remains undefined, with disease activity or prior therapy as possible causes. CD4+ TCR diversity, unlike CD8+, rose significantly by C4D1.

Generated by immunoSEQ multiplex PCR, the TCRdb table keeps only in-frame clones and is missing some. The sample records 80,000 to 100,000 clones, roughly 80% being singletons. Every patient had relapsed following autologous stem cell transplantation, and cohorts differed in brentuximab vedotin exposure. Of note for this clone: Its antigen is undetermined.

The length of the CDR3 is 14 residues. Per the germline V gene, CDR1 is SGDLS and CDR2 is YYNGEE. Trimming stripped 2 bases from V and 4 bases from J, with 12 bases between. The chain joins TRBV9 to TRBJ2-5; D may be TRBD2 (5 bases). Sequenced material: peripheral blood mononuclear cells (PBMCs), taken before the second cycle of nivolumab. The clonotype comes from a human donor with classical Hodgkin lymphoma. This chain's CDR3 is CASSVGPGGETQYF. CDR3 coding DNA: TGTGCCAGCAGCGTTGGCCCTGGAGGAGAGACCCAGTACTTC.